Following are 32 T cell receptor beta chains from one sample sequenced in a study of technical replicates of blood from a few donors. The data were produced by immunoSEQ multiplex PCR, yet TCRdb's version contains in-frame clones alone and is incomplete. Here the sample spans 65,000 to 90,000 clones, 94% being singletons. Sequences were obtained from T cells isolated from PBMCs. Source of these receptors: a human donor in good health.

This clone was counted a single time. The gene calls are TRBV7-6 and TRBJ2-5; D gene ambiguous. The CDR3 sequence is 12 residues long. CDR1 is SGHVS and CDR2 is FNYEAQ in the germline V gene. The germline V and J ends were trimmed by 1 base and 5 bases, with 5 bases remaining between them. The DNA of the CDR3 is TGTGCCAGCAGCTTAGGTAGCGAGACCCAGTACTTC. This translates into CASSLGSETQYF.

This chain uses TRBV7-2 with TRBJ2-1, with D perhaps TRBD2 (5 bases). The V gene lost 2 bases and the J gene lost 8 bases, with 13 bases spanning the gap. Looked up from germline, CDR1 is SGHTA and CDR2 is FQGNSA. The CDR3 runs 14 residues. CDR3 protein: CASSLSEGLDEQFF. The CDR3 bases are TGTGCCAGCAGCTTATCCGAGGGCCTGGATGAGCAGTTCTTC.

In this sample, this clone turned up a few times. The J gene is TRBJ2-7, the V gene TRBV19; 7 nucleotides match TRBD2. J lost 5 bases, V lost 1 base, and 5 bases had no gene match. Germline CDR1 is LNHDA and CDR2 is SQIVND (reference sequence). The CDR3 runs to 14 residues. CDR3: CASSIAAGDNEQYF. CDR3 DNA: TGTGCCAGTAGTATAGCGGCGGGAGACAACGAGCAGTACTTC.

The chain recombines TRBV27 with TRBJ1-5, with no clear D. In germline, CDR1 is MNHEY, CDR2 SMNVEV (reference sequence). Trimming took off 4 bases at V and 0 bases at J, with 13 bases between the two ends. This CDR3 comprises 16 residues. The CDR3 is CASSSLPLDSNQPQHF. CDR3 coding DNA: TGTGCCAGCAGTTCCCTCCCCCTAGATAGCAATCAGCCCCAGCATTTT.

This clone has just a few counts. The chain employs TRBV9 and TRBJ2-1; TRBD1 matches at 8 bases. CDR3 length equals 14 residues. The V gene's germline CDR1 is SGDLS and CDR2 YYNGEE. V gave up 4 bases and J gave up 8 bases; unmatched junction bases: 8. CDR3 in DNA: TGTGCCAGCAGCCAGGACAGGGTAGTGGATGAGCAGTTCTTC. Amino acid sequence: CASSQDRVVDEQFF.

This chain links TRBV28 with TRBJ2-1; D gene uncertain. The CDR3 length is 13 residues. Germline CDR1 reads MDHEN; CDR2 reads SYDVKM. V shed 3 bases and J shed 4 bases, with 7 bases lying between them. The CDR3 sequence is CASSLAVYNEQFF. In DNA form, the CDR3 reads TGTGCCAGCAGTTTGGCGGTTTACAATGAGCAGTTCTTC. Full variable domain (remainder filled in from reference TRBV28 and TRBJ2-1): DVKVTQSSRYLVKRTGEKVFLECVQDMDHENMFWYRQDPGLGLRLIYFSYDVKMKEKGDIPEGYSVSREKKERFSLILESASTNQTSMYLCASSLAVYNEQFFGPGTRLTVL.

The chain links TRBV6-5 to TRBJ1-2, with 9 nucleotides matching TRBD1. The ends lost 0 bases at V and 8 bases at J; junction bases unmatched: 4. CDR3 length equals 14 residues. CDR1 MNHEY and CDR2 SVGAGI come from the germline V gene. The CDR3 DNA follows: TGTGCCAGCAGTTACTCAGGGACAGGGACCGGCTACACCTTC. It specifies CASSYSGTGTGYTF.

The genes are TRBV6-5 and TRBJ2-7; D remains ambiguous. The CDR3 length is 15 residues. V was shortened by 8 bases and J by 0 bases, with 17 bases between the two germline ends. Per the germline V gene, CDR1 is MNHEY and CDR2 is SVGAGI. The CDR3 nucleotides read TGTGCCAGCTCCTCTAGTCCGCCCTCCTCCTACGAGCAGTACTTC. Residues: CASSSSPPSSYEQYF.

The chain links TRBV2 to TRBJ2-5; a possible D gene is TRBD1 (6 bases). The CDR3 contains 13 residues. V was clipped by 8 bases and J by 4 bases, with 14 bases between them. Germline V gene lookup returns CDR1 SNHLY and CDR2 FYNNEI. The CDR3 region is CASLLQGLETQYF. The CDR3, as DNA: TGTGCCAGCCTCTTACAGGGTCTAGAGACCCAGTACTTC.

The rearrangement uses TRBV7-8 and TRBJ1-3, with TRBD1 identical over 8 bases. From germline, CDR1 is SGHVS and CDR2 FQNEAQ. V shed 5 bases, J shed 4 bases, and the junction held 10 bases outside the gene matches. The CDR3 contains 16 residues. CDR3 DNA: TGTGCCAGCAGCCCTACCGGACAGGGAAGGGGAAACACCATATATTTT. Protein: CASSPTGQGRGNTIYF.

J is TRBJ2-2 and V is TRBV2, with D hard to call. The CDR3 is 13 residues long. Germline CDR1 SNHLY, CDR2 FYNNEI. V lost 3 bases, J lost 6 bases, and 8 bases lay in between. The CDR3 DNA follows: TGTGCCAGCAGTGATTTACTACCCGGGGAGCTGTTTTTT. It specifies CASSDLLPGELFF.

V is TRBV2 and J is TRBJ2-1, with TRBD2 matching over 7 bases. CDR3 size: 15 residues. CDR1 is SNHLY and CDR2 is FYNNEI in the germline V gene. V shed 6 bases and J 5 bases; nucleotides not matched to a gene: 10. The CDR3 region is CASSEPLRGDNEQFF. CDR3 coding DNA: TGTGCCAGCAGCGAACCCCTCCGGGGGGACAATGAGCAGTTCTTC.

The CDR3 loop reads CASSITPGGAYEQYF. The DNA for the CDR3 is TGTGCCAGCAGCATTACCCCGGGCGGGGCCTACGAGCAGTACTTC. V and J are TRBV7-3 and TRBJ2-7; D is perhaps TRBD2 (6 bases). V lost 5 bases to trimming and J lost 2 bases, with 16 bases between them. The CDR3 consists of 15 residues. Germline-derived CDR1 and CDR2 are SGHTA and FQGTGA.

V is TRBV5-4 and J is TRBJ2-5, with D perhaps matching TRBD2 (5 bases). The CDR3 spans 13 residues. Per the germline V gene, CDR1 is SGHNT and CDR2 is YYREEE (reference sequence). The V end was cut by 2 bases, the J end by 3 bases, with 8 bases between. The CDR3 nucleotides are TGTGCCAGCAGCTTTCCACTAGAAGAGACCCAGTACTTC. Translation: CASSFPLEETQYF.

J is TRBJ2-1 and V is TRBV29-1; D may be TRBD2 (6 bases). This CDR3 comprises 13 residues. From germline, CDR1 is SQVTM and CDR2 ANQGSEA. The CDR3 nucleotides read TGCAGTTTCACGGGAGCTAATTACAATGAGCAGTTCTTC. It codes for CSFTGANYNEQFF.

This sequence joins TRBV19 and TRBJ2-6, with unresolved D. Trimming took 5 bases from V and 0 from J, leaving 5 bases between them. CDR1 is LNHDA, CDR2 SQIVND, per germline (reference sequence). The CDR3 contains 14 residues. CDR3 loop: CASSFSSGANVLTF. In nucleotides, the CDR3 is TGTGCCAGTAGTTTTAGCTCTGGGGCCAACGTCCTGACTTTC.

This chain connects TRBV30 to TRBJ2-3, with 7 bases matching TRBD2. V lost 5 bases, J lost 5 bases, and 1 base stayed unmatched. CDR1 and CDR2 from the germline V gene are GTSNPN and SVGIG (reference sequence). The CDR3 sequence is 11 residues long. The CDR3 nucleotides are TGTGCCTGGGGGACTAAAGATACGCAGTATTTT. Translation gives CAWGTKDTQYF.

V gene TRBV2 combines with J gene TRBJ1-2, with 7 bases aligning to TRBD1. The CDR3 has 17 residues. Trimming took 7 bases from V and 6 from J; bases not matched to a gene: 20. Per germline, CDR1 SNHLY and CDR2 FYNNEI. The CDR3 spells CASITPWALQGDHGYTF. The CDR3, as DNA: TGTGCCAGCATCACCCCGTGGGCCCTCCAGGGGGATCATGGCTACACCTTC. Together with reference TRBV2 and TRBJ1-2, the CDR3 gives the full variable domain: EPEVTQTPSHQVTQMGQEVILRCVPISNHLYFYWYRQILGQKVEFLVSFYNNEISEKSEIFDDQFSVERPDGSNFTLKIRSTKLEDSAMYFCASITPWALQGDHGYTFGSGTRLTVV.

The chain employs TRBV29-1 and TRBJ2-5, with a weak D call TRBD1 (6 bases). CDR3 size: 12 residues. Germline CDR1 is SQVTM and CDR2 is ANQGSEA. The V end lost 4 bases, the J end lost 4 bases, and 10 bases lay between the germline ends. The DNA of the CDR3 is TGCAGCGTTGCTCCAGGGGCAGAGACCCAGTACTTC. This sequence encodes CSVAPGAETQYF. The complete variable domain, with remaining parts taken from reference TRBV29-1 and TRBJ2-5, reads SAVISQKPSRDICQRGTSLTIQCQVDSQVTMMFWYRQQPGQSLTLIATANQGSEATYESGFVIDKFPISRPNLTFSTLTVSNMSPEDSSIYLCSVAPGAETQYFGPGTRLLVL.

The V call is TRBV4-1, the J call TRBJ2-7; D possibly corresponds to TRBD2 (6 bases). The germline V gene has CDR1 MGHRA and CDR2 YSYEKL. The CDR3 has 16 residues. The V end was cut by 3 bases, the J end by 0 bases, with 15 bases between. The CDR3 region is CASSQDSGSSSYEQYF. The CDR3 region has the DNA TGCGCCAGCAGCCAGGATAGCGGTTCCAGCTCCTACGAGCAGTACTTC.

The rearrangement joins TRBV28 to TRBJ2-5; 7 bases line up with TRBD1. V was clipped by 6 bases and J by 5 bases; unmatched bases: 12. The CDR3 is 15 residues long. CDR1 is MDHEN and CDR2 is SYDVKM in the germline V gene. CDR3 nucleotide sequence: TGTGCCAGCAGCCTCTCGACAGGGTTTTATGAGACCCAGTACTTC. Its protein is CASSLSTGFYETQYF.

The CDR3 reads CASSQEAARGTDTQYF. As DNA, the CDR3 is TGCGCCAGCAGCCAAGAGGCCGCGAGGGGCACAGATACGCAGTATTTT. This chain joins TRBV4-3 and TRBJ2-3; D perhaps matches TRBD2 (5 bases). Deletions cut 0 bases from V and 1 base from J, with 11 bases between. This CDR3 has 16 amino acids. Per the germline V gene, CDR1 is LGHNA and CDR2 is YSLEER.

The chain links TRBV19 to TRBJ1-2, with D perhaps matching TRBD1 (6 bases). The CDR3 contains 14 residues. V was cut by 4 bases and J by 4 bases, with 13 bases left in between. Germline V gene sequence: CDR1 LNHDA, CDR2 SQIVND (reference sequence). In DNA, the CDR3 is TGTGCCAGTAGTAAACCGATACAGGGCTATGGCTACACCTTC. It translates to CASSKPIQGYGYTF.

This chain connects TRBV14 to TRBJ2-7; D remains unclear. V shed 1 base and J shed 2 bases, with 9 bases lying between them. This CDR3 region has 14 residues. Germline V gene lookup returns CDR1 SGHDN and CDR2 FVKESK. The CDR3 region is CASSQGTYPYEQYF. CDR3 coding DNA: TGTGCCAGCAGCCAAGGAACCTACCCCTACGAGCAGTACTTC.

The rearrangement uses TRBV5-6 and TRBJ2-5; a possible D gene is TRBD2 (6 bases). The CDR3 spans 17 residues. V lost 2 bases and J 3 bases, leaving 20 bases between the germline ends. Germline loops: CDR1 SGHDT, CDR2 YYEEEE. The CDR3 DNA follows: TGTGCCAGCAGCTTTCTTATGGCTAGCGAAGAGAAAGAGACCCAGTACTTC. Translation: CASSFLMASEEKETQYF.

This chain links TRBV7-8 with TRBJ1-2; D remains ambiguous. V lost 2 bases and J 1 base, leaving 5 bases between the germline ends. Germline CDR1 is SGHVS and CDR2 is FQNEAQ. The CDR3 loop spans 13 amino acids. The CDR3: CASSLSSNYGYTF. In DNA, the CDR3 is TGTGCCAGCAGCTTATCGAGTAACTATGGCTACACCTTC. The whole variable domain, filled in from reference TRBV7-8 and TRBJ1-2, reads GAGVSQSPRYKVAKRGQDVALRCDPISGHVSLFWYQQALGQGPEFLTYFQNEAQLDKSGLPSDRFFAERPEGSVSTLKIQRTQQEDSAVYLCASSLSSNYGYTFGSGTRLTVV.

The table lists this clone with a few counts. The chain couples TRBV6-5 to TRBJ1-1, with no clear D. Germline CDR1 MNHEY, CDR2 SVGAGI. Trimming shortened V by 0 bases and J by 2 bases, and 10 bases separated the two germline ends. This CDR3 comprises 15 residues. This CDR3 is CASSYSPGGNTEAFF. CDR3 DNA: TGTGCCAGCAGTTACTCACCAGGAGGCAACACTGAAGCTTTCTTT.

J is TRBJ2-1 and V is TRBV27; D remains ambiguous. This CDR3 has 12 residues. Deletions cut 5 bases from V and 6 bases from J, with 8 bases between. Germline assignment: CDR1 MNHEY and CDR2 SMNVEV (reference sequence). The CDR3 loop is CASSPYSNEQFF. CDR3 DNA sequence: TGTGCCAGCAGTCCTTACTCCAATGAGCAGTTCTTC.

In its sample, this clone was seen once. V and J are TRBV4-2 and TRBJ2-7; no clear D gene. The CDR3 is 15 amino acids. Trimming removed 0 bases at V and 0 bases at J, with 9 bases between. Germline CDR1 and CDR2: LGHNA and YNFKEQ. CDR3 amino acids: CASSQEVDDSYEQYF. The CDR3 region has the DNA TGTGCCAGCAGCCAAGAGGTAGATGACTCCTACGAGCAGTACTTC.

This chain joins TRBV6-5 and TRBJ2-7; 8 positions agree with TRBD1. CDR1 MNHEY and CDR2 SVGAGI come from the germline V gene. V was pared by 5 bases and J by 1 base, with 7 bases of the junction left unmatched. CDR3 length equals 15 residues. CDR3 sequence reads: CASSRLGQASYEQYF. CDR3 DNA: TGTGCCAGCAGTCGGCTGGGACAGGCTTCCTACGAGCAGTACTTC.

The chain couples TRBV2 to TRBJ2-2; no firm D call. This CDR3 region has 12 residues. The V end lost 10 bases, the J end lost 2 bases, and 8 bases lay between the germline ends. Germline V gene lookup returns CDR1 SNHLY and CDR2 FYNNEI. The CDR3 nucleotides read TGTGCCATTTTAATTAACACCGGGGAGCTGTTTTTT. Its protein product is CAILINTGELFF.

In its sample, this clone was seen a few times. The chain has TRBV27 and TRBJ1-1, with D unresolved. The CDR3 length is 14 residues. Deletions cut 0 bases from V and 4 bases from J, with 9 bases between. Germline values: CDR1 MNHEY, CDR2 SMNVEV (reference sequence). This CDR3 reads CASSLSPAGTEAFF. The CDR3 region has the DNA TGTGCCAGCAGTTTATCGCCAGCGGGCACTGAAGCTTTCTTT.